Following are 13 T cell receptor beta chains from one sample sequenced in a study of post-analysis software for immune sequencing data. Study findings and constraints: Among four or five TRBV segments more frequent in patients than controls were TRBV5-6, TRBV5-1 and TRBV20-1.

The antigens these receptors bind are not known. TCR beta cDNA libraries had unique molecular identifiers. A single record per CDR3 protein comes from TCRdb applying MiXCR to the PCR reads. The data hold roughly 700,000 distinct CDR3 sequences, with 30% observed a single time. The specimen was blood. The receptors were sampled from a girl under 18 with multiple sclerosis.

This clonotype has a handful of counts. The chain couples TRBV3-1 to TRBJ2-1; weak D call: TRBD2 (5 bases). Germline CDR1 LGHDT, CDR2 YNNKEL (reference sequence). Trimming removed 0 bases from V and 7 bases from J, with 22 bases in between. The CDR3 has 18 amino acids. CDR3 bases: TGTGCCAGCAGCCAAGAGCCCTCCCGGACTCCCCGTGGGAATGAGCAGTTCTTC. As protein: CASSQEPSRTPRGNEQFF.

The V call is TRBV7-2, the J call TRBJ2-2; 7 positions match TRBD2. This CDR3 has 15 amino acids. Trimming removed 6 bases from V and 4 bases from J; junction bases left unmatched: 8. CDR1 is SGHTA, CDR2 FQGNSA, per germline. Here the CDR3 DNA reads TGTGCCAGCAGAATTCGGCGGGAGTTCACCGGGGAGCTGTTTTTT. This codes for CASRIRREFTGELFF.

A few counts support this clonotype. The genes are TRBV5-1 and TRBJ2-5, with D perhaps matching TRBD1 (6 bases). With 2 bases removed from V and 11 bases from J, the gap between germline ends came to 25 bases. The length of the CDR3 is 16 residues. Germline CDR1 reads SGHRS; CDR2 reads YFSETQ. In nucleotides, the CDR3 is TGCGCCAGCAGCTTAGAACCGGGACAAAGCTTCGCATGGCAGTACTTC. It specifies CASSLEPGQSFAWQYF.

This clonotype was seen ten or more times. V gene TRBV12-3 or TRBV12-4 combines with J gene TRBJ1-1; D gene ambiguous. The CDR3 length is 12 residues. V lost 3 bases and J lost 0, with 2 bases in between. CDR3 sequence reads: CASSLMNTEAFF. The CDR3 DNA follows: TGTGCCAGCAGTTTGATGAACACTGAAGCTTTCTTT.

The rearrangement links TRBV6-2 or TRBV6-3 to TRBJ2-5; 12 bases fit TRBD2. The CDR3 runs 16 residues. Trimming took 6 bases from V and 11 from J; bases not matched to a gene: 16. CDR1 MNHEY and CDR2 SVGEGT come from the germline V gene. CDR3 nucleotide sequence: TGTGCCAGCAGCCGACTAGCGGGGGAGCCCTACAATGAACAGTACTTC. Amino acids: CASSRLAGEPYNEQYF.

Only a few counts were recorded for this clonotype. The chain links TRBV7-2 to TRBJ2-4, with D hard to call. Deletions cut 1 base from V and 7 bases from J, with 11 bases between. This CDR3 is built from 14 residues. The germline V gene encodes CDR1 SGHTA and CDR2 FQGNSA. The CDR3 loop reads CASSLVSRYNIQYF. Written as DNA, the CDR3 is TGTGCCAGCAGCTTAGTTTCCAGATACAACATTCAGTACTTC.

There are a few counts of this clonotype. V gene TRBV28 combines with J gene TRBJ1-1, with D hard to call. Trimming removed 3 bases at V and 0 bases at J, with 5 bases between. Germline CDR1 and CDR2: MDHEN and SYDVKM. The CDR3 has 13 residues. The CDR3 DNA reads as TGTGCCAGCAGTTTTAAGCTGAACACTGAAGCTTTCTTT. It encodes CASSFKLNTEAFF.

The rearrangement joins TRBV25-1 to TRBJ2-1; a weak D match, TRBD2 (7 bases). Between the trimmed V and J ends, which lost 5 bases and 7 bases, there was a span of 15 bases. This CDR3 comprises 14 residues. CDR1 is MGHDK and CDR2 is SYGVNS in the germline V gene. The CDR3 DNA reads TGTGCCAGCAGTTTCGTGGGGGGGCTTAATGAGCAGTTCTTC. It yields the protein CASSFVGGLNEQFF.

Regarding this clonotype: A read error may produce the germline difference seen at one junction end. The CDR3 spells CAGSLQSGAQEQYF. In DNA, the CDR3 is TGCGCCGGCAGCTTGCAGTCAGGGGCGCAGGAGCAGTACTTC. This chain joins TRBV5-1 and TRBJ2-7; tentatively, D is TRBD1 (6 bases). This CDR3 is 14 amino acids long. Germline V gene data show CDR1 as SGHRS and CDR2 as YFSETQ.

This clonotype has just a few counts. The chain carries TRBV9 and TRBJ2-1, with D perhaps TRBD2 (6 bases). The V gene's germline CDR1 is SGDLS and CDR2 YYNGEE. CDR3 length equals 16 residues. V was clipped by 4 bases and J by 1 base, with 15 bases between them. The CDR3 is CASSPYSGQSYNEQFF. CDR3 DNA: TGTGCCAGCAGCCCATATAGCGGCCAGTCCTACAATGAGCAGTTCTTC. Full variable domain (remainder filled in from reference TRBV9 and TRBJ2-1): DSGVTQTPKHLITATGQRVTLRCSPRSGDLSVYWYQQSLDQGLQFLIQYYNGEERAKGNILERFSAQQFPDLHSELNLSSLELGDSALYFCASSPYSGQSYNEQFFGPGTRLTVL.

The chain combines TRBV6-5 with TRBJ1-2; no firm D call. Germline values: CDR1 MNHEY, CDR2 SVGAGI. Trimming stripped 5 bases from V and 4 bases from J, with 11 bases between. The CDR3 length is 13 residues. The CDR3: CASSPSMPYGYTF. The DNA for the CDR3 is TGTGCCAGCAGTCCCTCCATGCCCTATGGCTACACCTTC.

This sequence joins TRBV28 and TRBJ2-7; 8 bases align to TRBD2. The J segment lost 3 bases and the V segment lost 6 bases, leaving 7 bases of the junction unmatched. Germline lookup yields CDR1 MDHEN and CDR2 SYDVKM. The CDR3 runs 14 residues. In DNA form, the CDR3 reads TGTGCCAGCAGAATTAGCGGGAAAAACTACGAGCAGTACTTC. Its protein is CASRISGKNYEQYF. Together with reference TRBV28 and TRBJ2-7, the CDR3 gives the full variable domain: DVKVTQSSRYLVKRTGEKVFLECVQDMDHENMFWYRQDPGLGLRLIYFSYDVKMKEKGDIPEGYSVSREKKERFSLILESASTNQTSMYLCASRISGKNYEQYFGPGTRLTVT.

This clonotype was seen only a few times. The V and J genes are TRBV25-1 and TRBJ2-4, with a possible D match to TRBD2 (5 bases). CDR1 and CDR2 from the germline V gene are MGHDK and SYGVNS. This CDR3 comprises 11 residues. Trimming removed 3 bases from V and 15 bases from J, with 12 bases in between. CDR3 residues: CASSDYGVWYF. CDR3 coding DNA: TGTGCCAGCAGTGACTACGGGGTTTGGTACTTC.